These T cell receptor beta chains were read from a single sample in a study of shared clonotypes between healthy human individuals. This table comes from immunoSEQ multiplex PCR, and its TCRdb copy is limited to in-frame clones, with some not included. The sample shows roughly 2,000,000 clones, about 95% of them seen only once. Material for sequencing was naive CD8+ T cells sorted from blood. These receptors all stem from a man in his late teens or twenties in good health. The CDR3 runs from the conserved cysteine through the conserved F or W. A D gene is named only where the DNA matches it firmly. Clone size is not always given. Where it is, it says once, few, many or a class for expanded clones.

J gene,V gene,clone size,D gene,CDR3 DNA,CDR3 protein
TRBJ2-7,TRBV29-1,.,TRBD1,TGCAGCGTTGAAGTGAGGGGGACAGGCTACGAGCAGTACTTC,CSVEVRGTGYEQYF
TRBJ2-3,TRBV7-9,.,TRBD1,TGTGCCAGCAGCGACGGACAGGGTGAAGTCACAGATACGCAGTATTTT,CASSDGQGEVTDTQYF
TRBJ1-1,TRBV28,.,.,TGTGCCAGCAGTTTATTGCCAGGGGTGATGAACACTGAAGCTTTCTTT,CASSLLPGVMNTEAFF
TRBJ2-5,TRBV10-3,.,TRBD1,TGTGCCATCAGTCATAAAGGGGGCGAGGAGACCCAGTACTTC,CAISHKGGEETQYF
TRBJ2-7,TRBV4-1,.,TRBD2,TGCGCCAGCAGCGTCGGACTAGCGGGATTCGAGCAGTACTTC,CASSVGLAGFEQYF
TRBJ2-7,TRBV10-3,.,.,TGTGCCATCAGTGAGTCGGGGTACGAGCAGTACTTC,CAISESGYEQYF
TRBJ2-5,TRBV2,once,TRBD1,TGTGCCAGCAGTGAGAGGACAGGGAAATGGGAGACCCAGTACTTC,CASSERTGKWETQYF
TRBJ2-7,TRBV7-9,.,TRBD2,TGTGCCAGCAGCCCTTCTAGCGGGAGTCACCGGGGCTCCTACGAGCAGTACTTC,CASSPSSGSHRGSYEQYF
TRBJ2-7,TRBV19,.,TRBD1,TGTGCCAGTAGAGACAGGGCAACCTACGAGCAGTACTTC,CASRDRATYEQYF
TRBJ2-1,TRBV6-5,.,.,TGTGCCAGCAGTCCCCAGGGATCCTACAATGAGCAGTTCTTC,CASSPQGSYNEQFF
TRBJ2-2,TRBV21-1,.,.,TGTGCCAGCAGCAAAGGGAGGGAGCCCCTTAGCCGGGAGGCCACCGGGGAGCTGTTTTTT,CASSKGREPLSREATGELFF
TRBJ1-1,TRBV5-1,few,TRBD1,TGCGCCAGCAGCACGGGACAGGATTATACTGAAGCTTTCTTT,CASSTGQDYTEAFF
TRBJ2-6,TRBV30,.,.,TGTGCCTGGAGTGCCGGGGCTGGGGCCAACGTCCTGACTTTC,CAWSAGAGANVLTF
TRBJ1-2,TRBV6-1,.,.,TGTGCCAGCAGTGAAGCCGACCCCTTCTATGGCTACACCTTC,CASSEADPFYGYTF
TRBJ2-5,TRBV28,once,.,TGTGCCAGCAGTTCCCACCCGTTTATTTCGGGGGCCCAAGAGACCCAGTACTTC,CASSSHPFISGAQETQYF
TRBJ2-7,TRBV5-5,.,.,TGTGCCAGCAGCTTGGACGAGATCTACGAGCAGTACTTC,CASSLDEIYEQYF
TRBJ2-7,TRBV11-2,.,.,TGTGCCAGCAGTAGCCCGGGAAGAAGATACGAGCAGTACTTC,CASSSPGRRYEQYF